A single TCR beta chain is shown here with its context. The target antigen is unknown. CDR3 length: 15 amino acids. Germline V CDR1 and CDR2: SGHTS, YDEGEE. Trimming removed 1 base from V and 3 bases from J, with 13 bases in between. Treatment of the sample: around 19 received Ad26.COV2.S at low or high dose, single or two shots; roughly five received placebo; per-sample allocation not given. The study sampled participants on day 63 after the first vaccine or placebo injection. Here immunoSEQ multiplex PCR was the method, and the copy in TCRdb shows in-frame clones only, minus some. The data show more than 350,000 clones, with 80% to 95% seen just once and 12% held by the top ten. This record comes from a study of Ad26.COV2.S vaccination and SARS-CoV-2 variants. Overall study findings and caveats: Non-spike TCR breadth showed similarity between vaccine and placebo recipients. After vaccination, reports described spike-specific CD8+ and CD4+ T cell responses as showing substantial breadth. Placebo recipients trailed vaccine recipients in spike-specific TCR breadth.

V gene TRBV5-8 combines with J gene TRBJ1-1; D gene ambiguous. The receptor was derived from a person aged 18-60 years who received the Ad26.COV2.S COVID-19 vaccine or a placebo. The input for sequencing was peripheral blood, taken in a trial of Ad26.COV2.S vaccine versus placebo. The DNA for the CDR3 is TGTGCCAGCAGCTTGCCTCGCAGTGGGGACACTGAAGCTTTCTTT. Protein sequence: CASSLPRSGDTEAFF.